Listed below are T cell receptor beta chains from one sample, sequenced in a study of cytotoxic CD8 clonotypes in ibrutinib-treated CLL. Assay used: immunoSEQ multiplex PCR; TCRdb lists only in-frame clones, some missing. The table lists some 200,000 clones, roughly 79% of them singletons, with about 10% in the top ten. Sample: PBMCs, taken after 12 months of ibrutinib treatment. These receptors were collected from a human donor with chronic lymphocytic leukemia. The CDR3 runs from the conserved cysteine through the conserved F or W. A D gene is named only where the DNA matches it firmly. Not every row has a clone size; where given, it reads once, few, many or a size class.

J gene	V gene	clone size	D gene	CDR3 protein	CDR3 DNA
TRBJ2-7	TRBV19	-	TRBD1	CASSMGQGFYEQYF	TGTGCCAGTAGTATGGGACAGGGTTTCTACGAGCAGTACTTC
TRBJ2-1	TRBV4-1	once	TRBD2	CASSQKGLAGDGPDNEQFF	TGCGCCAGCAGCCAAAAGGGACTAGCGGGAGACGGGCCGGACAATGAGCAGTTCTTC
TRBJ2-4	TRBV25-1	-	-	CASSQGLIQYF	TGTGCCAGCAGTCAGGGATTGATTCAGTACTTC
TRBJ1-2	TRBV6-1	once	TRBD1	CASSAGPGTGEGGYTF	TGTGCCAGCAGTGCCGGTCCCGGGACAGGGGAGGGTGGCTACACCTTC
TRBJ2-7	TRBV5-1	-	-	CASSLAPTAQASYEQYF	TGCGCCAGCAGCTTGGCCCCAACGGCCCAGGCCTCCTACGAGCAGTACTTC
TRBJ2-1	TRBV4-2	-	-	CASSQGDEQFF	TGTGCCAGCAGCCAGGGGGATGAGCAGTTCTTC
TRBJ1-2	TRBV6-4	-	TRBD1	CASSLTGASGYTF	TGTGCCAGCAGTCTGACAGGGGCTTCGGGCTACACCTTC
TRBJ1-1	TRBV29-1	-	-	CSVQRSMNTEAFF	TGCAGCGTCCAGAGAAGCATGAACACTGAAGCTTTCTTT
TRBJ2-3	TRBV5-1	-	-	CASSAPGLDTQYF	TGCGCCAGCAGCGCTCCGGGGCTGGATACGCAGTATTTT
TRBJ2-3	TRBV19	-	TRBD1	CASRQGRTDTQYF	TGTGCCAGCCGACAGGGCAGGACAGATACGCAGTATTTT
TRBJ1-1	TRBV5-1	-	TRBD1	CASKNGLAGGRTEAFF	TGCGCCAGCAAAAACGGGCTGGCAGGGGGAAGAACTGAAGCTTTCTTT